Sequencing of this T cell receptor beta chain was carried out in a study of cytomegalovirus exposure and HLA in healthy donors. Turning to this clone: What it binds is unknown.

Germline V gene sequence: CDR1 LNHDA, CDR2 SQIVND (reference sequence). The CDR3 runs 19 residues. The V and J ends lost 2 bases and 3 bases, in that order; junction bases with no gene match: 10. PCR was performed using 60 Vbeta and 13 Jbeta primers. Sequenced by immunoSEQ multiplex PCR; TCRdb stores in-frame clones only, minus some. Of about 140,000 clones in the sample, roughly 72% were seen once. Notes on the study in general: The study designated over 150 TCR beta chains cytomegalovirus-associated. For cytomegalovirus status, the classifier reportedly gave diagnoses with high specificity and sensitivity. One later analysis reportedly identified an Asian-associated ancestry cluster that showed fewer N-insertions than the approximately 700-donor mean. In vitro, a few CMV-associated chains proved specific for CMV antigens.

The V gene is TRBV19, the J gene TRBJ2-7, with TRBD2 identical over 16 bases. This TCR derives from a man in his forties in good health and CMV-seronegative. Sequenced material: PBMCs. CDR3 DNA: TGTGCCAGTAGTATATCGGGGACTAGCGGGAGGGCCGATTTCTACGAGCAGTACTTC. It yields the protein CASSISGTSGRADFYEQYF.